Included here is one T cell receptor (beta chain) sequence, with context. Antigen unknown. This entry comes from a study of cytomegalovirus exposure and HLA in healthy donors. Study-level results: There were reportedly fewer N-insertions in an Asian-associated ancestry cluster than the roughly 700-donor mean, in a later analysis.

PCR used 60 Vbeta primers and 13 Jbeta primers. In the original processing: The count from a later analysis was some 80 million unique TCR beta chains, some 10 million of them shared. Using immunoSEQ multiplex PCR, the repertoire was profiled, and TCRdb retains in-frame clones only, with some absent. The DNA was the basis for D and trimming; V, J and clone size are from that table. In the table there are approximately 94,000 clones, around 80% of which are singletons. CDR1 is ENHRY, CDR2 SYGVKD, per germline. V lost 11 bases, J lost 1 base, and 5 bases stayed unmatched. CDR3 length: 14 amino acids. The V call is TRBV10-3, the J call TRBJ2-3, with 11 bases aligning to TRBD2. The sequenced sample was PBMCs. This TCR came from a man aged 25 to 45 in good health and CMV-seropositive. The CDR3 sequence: CAGDSGRGTDTQYF. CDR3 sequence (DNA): TGTGCCGGCGATAGCGGGAGGGGCACAGATACGCAGTATTTT.